One sample yielded the 13 T cell receptor beta chains listed below, sequenced in a study of cytomegalovirus exposure and HLA in healthy donors (dated 2017 in TCRdb). Library preparation was by the immunoSEQ multiplex PCR assay. A mixture of 60 forward primers for TCR Vbeta segments and 13 reverse primers for TCR Jbeta segments was used in the multiplex PCR. The clones in this table, taken by TCRdb from immuneACCESS, are in-frame only. Not every clone is retained; where verified, under half of the shortfall comes from an unresolved V gene, and the cause of the rest is unknown. Present in this sample are around 100,000 clones, around 66% of which were seen just once. Clones ranked in the top ten supply about 8.6% of the sample. The sequenced sample was PBMCs. The receptors were gathered from a man aged 18 to 29 in good health and CMV-seropositive.

The V call is TRBV5-8, the J call TRBJ1-1; unclear D gene. V was cut by 2 bases and J by 3 bases, with 11 bases left in between. Germline assignment: CDR1 SGHTS and CDR2 YDEGEE. This CDR3 region has 14 residues. In DNA, the CDR3 is TGTGCCAGCAGCTTCTCCGGGTTGGACACTGAAGCTTTCTTT. Translation: CASSFSGLDTEAFF.

This chain connects TRBV6-5 to TRBJ1-2, with TRBD1 matching over 7 bases. The CDR3 extends over 12 amino acids. CDR1 and CDR2 (germline): MNHEY, SVGAGI. The V segment lost 0 bases and the J segment 10 bases; nucleotides outside the gene matches: 2. CDR3 coding DNA: TGTGCCAGCAGTTACTCCGACAGGGACTACACCTTC. This sequence encodes CASSYSDRDYTF.

V is TRBV7-7 and J is TRBJ2-2; a weak D match, TRBD1 (6 bases). Germline V lookup: CDR1 SSHAT, CDR2 FNYEAQ (reference sequence). The CDR3 length is 17 residues. V gave up 5 bases and J gave up 0 bases, with 16 bases separating them. The CDR3 sequence is CASSPGLNRANTGELFF. CDR3 bases: TGTGCCAGCAGCCCCGGTTTGAACAGGGCGAACACCGGGGAGCTGTTTTTT.

As regards this clone: This sample also contains other DNA sequences that code for the same CDR3. The genes are TRBV5-1 and TRBJ1-5; tentatively, D is TRBD1 (6 bases). There are 14 residues in the CDR3. Germline V CDR1 and CDR2: SGHRS, YFSETQ. V dropped 1 base and J dropped 3 bases, with 8 bases sitting between them. The CDR3 is CASSLTGINQPQHF. CDR3 bases: TGCGCCAGCAGCTTGACAGGGATCAATCAGCCCCAGCATTTT.

The chain joins TRBV7-3 to TRBJ1-6; no reliable D call. V shed 2 bases and J shed 7 bases, with 6 bases lying between them. The germline V gene encodes CDR1 SGHTA and CDR2 FQGTGA. The CDR3 totals 13 residues. The CDR3 spells CASSLSENSPLHF. CDR3 sequence (DNA): TGTGCCAGCAGCTTATCTGAGAATTCACCCCTCCACTTT.

This sequence joins TRBV19 and TRBJ2-3; possible D gene TRBD2, 5 bases. This CDR3 is 13 amino acids long. V lost 6 bases and J lost 4, with 11 bases in between. Per germline, CDR1 LNHDA and CDR2 SQIVND (reference sequence). The CDR3 DNA sequence: TGTGCCAGTAGGGAAACGGGGTCAGATACGCAGTATTTT. Protein sequence: CASRETGSDTQYF. Full variable domain (missing parts from reference TRBV19 and TRBJ2-3): DGGITQSPKYLFRKEGQNVTLSCEQNLNHDAMYWYRQDPGQGLRLIYYSQIVNDFQKGDIAEGYSVSREKKESFPLTVTSAQKNPTAFYLCASRETGSDTQYFGPGTRLTVL.

This clone has only a few counts. This chain links TRBV9 with TRBJ1-2; D is perhaps TRBD1 (5 bases). Germline CDR1 and CDR2: SGDLS and YYNGEE. The CDR3 length is 13 residues. Trimming shortened V by 3 bases and J by 4 bases, and 10 bases separated the two germline ends. The CDR3 DNA reads as TGTGCCAGCAGCGGGGGGGTGTCCTATGGCTACACCTTC. It encodes CASSGGVSYGYTF.

The chain is built from TRBV5-1 and TRBJ2-1, with D maybe TRBD2 (7 bases). The CDR3 is 14 residues long. The germline CDR1 and CDR2 sequences are SGHRS and YFSETQ. Trimming removed 7 bases from V and 6 bases from J, with 17 bases in between. The CDR3 sequence is CASQIGGPFNEQFF. CDR3 nucleotides: TGCGCCAGCCAGATCGGGGGGCCCTTCAATGAGCAGTTCTTC.

This clone has a handful of counts. The chain uses TRBV4-2 and TRBJ2-3; unclear D gene. The ends were cut back, 3 bases at V and 1 base at J, with 5 bases in the middle. The CDR3 sequence is 13 residues long. Germline lookup yields CDR1 LGHNA and CDR2 YNFKEQ. The CDR3 sequence is CASSQARTDTQYF. CDR3 bases: TGTGCCAGCAGCCAGGCCCGCACAGATACGCAGTATTTT.

J is TRBJ2-3 and V is TRBV9; no firm D call. The CDR3 is 10 amino acids. V gave up 7 bases and J gave up 10 bases, with 10 bases separating them. The germline V gene has CDR1 SGDLS and CDR2 YYNGEE. DNA of the CDR3: TGTGCCAGCTTTACTCGGGCGCAGTATTTT. Encoded protein: CASFTRAQYF.

The chain has TRBV29-1 and TRBJ2-3; no definite D call. CDR1 SQVTM and CDR2 ANQGSEA come from the germline V gene. V was pared by 0 bases and J by 0 bases, with 10 bases between. The CDR3 runs to 15 residues. Here the CDR3 reads CSVEDLRPSTDTQYF. For the CDR3, the DNA is TGCAGCGTTGAAGATCTCAGGCCTAGCACAGATACGCAGTATTTT.

The chain employs TRBV19 and TRBJ1-2; TRBD1 aligns across 11 bases. The CDR3 contains 17 residues. CDR1 and CDR2 (germline): LNHDA, SQIVND (reference sequence). J gave up 6 bases and V 5 bases, and 14 bases lay outside the gene matches. CDR3 region: CASSGRGTGGLADGYTF. The CDR3 DNA reads TGTGCCAGTAGTGGCCGAGGGACAGGGGGTCTTGCGGATGGCTACACCTTC.

Note on this clone: The sample has other DNA sequences that encode this CDR3 too. V usage is TRBV9 and J usage is TRBJ1-1; D gene unclear. V was clipped by 0 bases and J by 4 bases, with 4 bases between them. Germline CDR1 SGDLS, CDR2 YYNGEE. The CDR3 contains 12 residues. CDR3 sequence reads: CASSVGGTEAFF. In DNA form, the CDR3 reads TGTGCCAGCAGCGTAGGAGGCACTGAAGCTTTCTTT.